These 22 T cell receptor beta chains share one sample of origin, sequenced in a study of T cells in Graves' hyperthyroidism and ophthalmopathy. From RNA transcripts, TCR beta CDR3 regions were amplified. Primed by the HTBI set, a first-round RT-PCR was run on the TCR CDR3. Each CDR3 protein is one row after TCRdb ran MiXCR on the multiplex PCR reads. Of approximately 400,000 distinct CDR3 sequences listed, around 13% are singletons. Sequenced sample: blood. These receptors were obtained from a woman in her twenties or thirties with Graves' ophthalmopathy.

This clonotype appeared many times. This chain joins TRBV6-2 or TRBV6-3 and TRBJ2-2; D remains ambiguous. Trimming left V 5 bases short and J 1 base short, with 11 bases between. Per germline, CDR1 MNHEY and CDR2 SVGEGT. This CDR3 comprises 15 residues. The CDR3 sequence is CASSKFSGNTGELFF. DNA of the CDR3: TGTGCCAGCAGTAAATTTTCAGGGAACACCGGGGAGCTGTTTTTT.

This clonotype has at least ten counts. The gene calls are TRBV28 and TRBJ1-5; no clear D. CDR3 size: 16 residues. Trimming left V 1 base short and J 6 bases short, with 16 bases between. Germline V gives CDR1 MDHEN, CDR2 SYDVKM. CDR3 DNA sequence: TGTGCCAGCAGTTTATTGTTAGGCGCAGCAGGTCAGCCCCAGCATTTT. It is translated as CASSLLLGAAGQPQHF.

There are many counts of this clonotype. V gene TRBV28 combines with J gene TRBJ2-7, with D uncertain. This CDR3 comprises 14 residues. CDR1 MDHEN and CDR2 SYDVKM come from the germline V gene. V was clipped by 7 bases and J by 5 bases, with 18 bases between them. The CDR3 spells CASIPVGVRHEQYF. As DNA, the CDR3 is TGTGCCAGCATTCCAGTTGGGGTTAGGCACGAGCAGTACTTC.

This sequence joins TRBV20-1 and TRBJ2-3, with 9 bases matching TRBD2. The junction had 5 bases not matched to a gene; V was cut back by 1 base and J by 0 bases. Per the germline V gene, CDR1 is DFQATT and CDR2 is SNEGSKA (reference sequence). The CDR3 loop spans 16 amino acids. CDR3 nucleotide sequence: TGCAGTGCTAGAGGAGGCGGGACTAGCAGCACAGATACGCAGTATTTT. The encoded protein is CSARGGGTSSTDTQYF.

This sequence joins TRBV19 and TRBJ1-5, with 8 bases aligning to TRBD1. The CDR3 has 16 residues. Germline V gene sequence: CDR1 LNHDA, CDR2 SQIVND (reference sequence). The trim removed 4 bases at V and 1 base at J, leaving 6 bases unmatched. CDR3 residues: CASSTLQGGSNQPQHF. DNA of the CDR3: TGTGCCAGTAGTACCTTACAGGGGGGAAGCAATCAGCCCCAGCATTTT.

This clonotype was seen many times. The rearrangement joins TRBV10-3 to TRBJ1-2; 8 bases line up with TRBD1. The trim removed 3 bases at V and 3 bases at J, leaving 6 bases unmatched. There are 15 residues in the CDR3. Germline CDR1 is ENHRY and CDR2 is SYGVKD. The CDR3 is CAISEPGGSDYGYTF. CDR3 DNA sequence: TGTGCCATCAGTGAACCAGGGGGCAGCGACTATGGCTACACCTTC.

This clonotype has at least ten counts. The chain is built from TRBV5-1 and TRBJ2-6; 7 bases align to TRBD1. The germline V gene encodes CDR1 SGHRS and CDR2 YFSETQ. The CDR3 sequence is 18 residues long. With 3 bases clipped from V and 0 bases from J, the junction kept 9 bases outside the gene matches. The DNA of the CDR3 is TGCGCCAGCAGCTGGCCGGGACAGAGTTCCTCTGGGGCCAACGTCCTGACTTTC. Translating it yields CASSWPGQSSSGANVLTF.

The J gene is TRBJ1-5, the V gene TRBV19; D perhaps matches TRBD1 (5 bases). The germline CDR1 and CDR2 sequences are LNHDA and SQIVND (reference sequence). V was pared by 10 bases and J by 4 bases, with 14 bases between. This CDR3 has 13 amino acids. CDR3 protein: CATRGTANQPQHF. Here the CDR3 DNA reads TGTGCCACCCGGGGGACTGCAAATCAGCCCCAGCATTTT.

This clonotype appeared many times. The V gene is TRBV4-1, the J gene TRBJ1-1; 8 nucleotides match TRBD1. The V gene end was trimmed by 2 bases and the J gene end by 3 bases; junction bases not matched to a gene: 8. Germline V CDR1 and CDR2: MGHRA, YSYEKL. The CDR3 is made up of 16 amino acids. Written as DNA, the CDR3 is TGCGCCAGCAGCCAATACAGGACAGGGAGGGACACTGAAGCTTTCTTT. Translation gives CASSQYRTGRDTEAFF.

The table lists this clonotype with many counts. This chain connects TRBV20-1 to TRBJ1-2; no firm D call. Trimming cost V 8 bases and J 1 base, with 14 bases left between them. Germline V lookup: CDR1 DFQATT, CDR2 SNEGSKA (reference sequence). The CDR3 has 13 residues. The CDR3 spells CSTLDEDNYGYTF. The CDR3 DNA follows: TGCAGTACACTAGATGAGGATAACTATGGCTACACCTTC.

The V call is TRBV10-1, the J call TRBJ2-2; D is uncertain. The V end was cut by 2 bases, the J end by 1 base, with 8 bases between. The CDR3 runs to 15 residues. The germline CDR1 and CDR2 sequences are WNHNN and SYGVQD (reference sequence). CDR3 coding DNA: TGCGCCAGCAGTGAGGCTAACCTGAACACCGGGGAGCTGTTTTTT. Protein: CASSEANLNTGELFF.

The rearrangement links TRBV4-1 to TRBJ2-7; no firm D call. CDR3 length equals 14 residues. The germline CDR1 and CDR2 sequences are MGHRA and YSYEKL. V lost 0 bases and J lost 3, with 9 bases in between. In DNA, the CDR3 is TGCGCCAGCAGCCAAGACAGGACGGACTACGAGCAGTACTTC. It specifies CASSQDRTDYEQYF.

In this sample, this clonotype turned up many times. The rearrangement joins TRBV28 to TRBJ1-1; 8 bases are shared with TRBD1. Trimming cost V 10 bases and J 3 bases; bases outside gene matches: 10. This CDR3 spans 14 amino acids. CDR1 and CDR2 (germline): MDHEN, SYDVKM. CDR3 in amino acids: CATGGWGAYTEAFF. In DNA form, the CDR3 reads TGTGCCACAGGGGGCTGGGGCGCATACACTGAAGCTTTCTTT.

This clonotype showed up many times. The rearrangement uses TRBV20-1 and TRBJ2-7, with a weak D call TRBD1 (6 bases). The CDR3 extends over 12 amino acids. The germline CDR1 and CDR2 sequences are DFQATT and SNEGSKA (reference sequence). Trimming took 3 bases from V and 7 from J, leaving 13 bases between them. In DNA, the CDR3 is TGCAGTGCTAGTCGGGACACACAGGAGCAGTACTTC. The encoded protein is CSASRDTQEQYF.

CDR3 amino acids: CSSLINRGETQYF. The CDR3 DNA reads TGCAGCTCTTTGATTAACAGGGGAGAGACCCAGTACTTC. The rearrangement links TRBV29-1 to TRBJ2-5, with 7 bases matching TRBD1. This CDR3 comprises 13 residues. After removal of 8 bases from V and 4 bases from J, the junction contained 10 bases not matched to a gene. Germline V gene data show CDR1 as SQVTM and CDR2 as ANQGSEA.

This clonotype was detected once. One end of the junction fails to match germline, which may point to a read error. The J gene is TRBJ1-6, the V gene TRBV20-1; 7 bases line up with TRBD1. The CDR3 extends over 17 amino acids. Germline CDR1 DFQATT, CDR2 SNEGSKA (reference sequence). CDR3 sequence reads: CSAGDWWQGVDNSPLHF. In nucleotides, the CDR3 is TGCAGTGCTGGAGATTGGTGGCAGGGGGTCGATAATTCACCCCTCCACTTT.

A remark on this clonotype: A much larger clone sits a single nucleotide away, making a read error possible. The chain couples TRBV6-4 to TRBJ1-1, with a weak D call TRBD1 (5 bases). CDR1 is MRHNA, CDR2 SNTAGT, per germline. Between the trimmed V and J ends, which lost 5 bases and 0 bases, there was a span of 13 bases. CDR3 length: 15 residues. CDR3 DNA sequence: TGTGCCAGCAGTTATATGACAGCCCTGAACACTGAAGCTTTCTTT. This gives the protein CASSYMTALNTEAFF.

Ten or more counts support this clonotype. This chain joins TRBV5-5 and TRBJ1-5; D not certain. The CDR3 spans 16 residues. The V gene's germline CDR1 is SGHKS and CDR2 YYEKEE (reference sequence). V lost 1 base and J 4 bases, leaving 15 bases between the germline ends. CDR3 sequence (DNA): TGTGCCAGCAGCTTGACGGCGCAACCCAGGAATCAGCCCCAGCATTTT. Its translation: CASSLTAQPRNQPQHF.

This clonotype came up once. The chain links TRBV24-1 to TRBJ1-4, with D hard to call. This CDR3 spans 14 amino acids. V was cut by 6 bases and J by 8 bases, with 15 bases left in between. In germline, CDR1 is KGHDR, CDR2 SFDVKD. CDR3 region: CATSSRAIREKLFF. Written as DNA, the CDR3 is TGTGCCACCAGTTCTAGGGCGATTCGGGAAAAACTGTTTTTT.

In its sample, this clonotype was seen a few times. The rearrangement links TRBV12-3 or TRBV12-4 to TRBJ2-2; a possible D gene is TRBD2 (7 bases). CDR3 length equals 15 residues. Between the trimmed V and J ends, which lost 5 bases and 7 bases, there was a span of 17 bases. The CDR3 DNA reads TGTGCCAGCAGTCCTCTCGGGGGGCGGATCGGGGAGCTGTTTTTT. Amino acids: CASSPLGGRIGELFF.

This clonotype was recorded at least ten times. This chain uses TRBV28 with TRBJ2-5, with D uncertain. The ends were cut back, 0 bases at V and 5 bases at J, with 16 bases in the middle. The germline CDR1 and CDR2 sequences are MDHEN and SYDVKM. CDR3 length: 16 residues. The CDR3 reads CASSLWDAPLTETQYF. The CDR3 DNA is TGTGCCAGCAGTTTATGGGACGCCCCTCTGACGGAGACCCAGTACTTC.

This clonotype was detected ten times or more. The V and J genes are TRBV28 and TRBJ1-1, with D unresolved. Trimming stripped 3 bases from V and 1 base from J, with 15 bases between. Germline V gene sequence: CDR1 MDHEN, CDR2 SYDVKM. This CDR3 comprises 16 residues. The CDR3 loop reads CASSFSRLRENTEAFF. In DNA form, the CDR3 reads TGTGCCAGCAGTTTCAGTCGGTTACGGGAGAACACTGAAGCTTTCTTT.